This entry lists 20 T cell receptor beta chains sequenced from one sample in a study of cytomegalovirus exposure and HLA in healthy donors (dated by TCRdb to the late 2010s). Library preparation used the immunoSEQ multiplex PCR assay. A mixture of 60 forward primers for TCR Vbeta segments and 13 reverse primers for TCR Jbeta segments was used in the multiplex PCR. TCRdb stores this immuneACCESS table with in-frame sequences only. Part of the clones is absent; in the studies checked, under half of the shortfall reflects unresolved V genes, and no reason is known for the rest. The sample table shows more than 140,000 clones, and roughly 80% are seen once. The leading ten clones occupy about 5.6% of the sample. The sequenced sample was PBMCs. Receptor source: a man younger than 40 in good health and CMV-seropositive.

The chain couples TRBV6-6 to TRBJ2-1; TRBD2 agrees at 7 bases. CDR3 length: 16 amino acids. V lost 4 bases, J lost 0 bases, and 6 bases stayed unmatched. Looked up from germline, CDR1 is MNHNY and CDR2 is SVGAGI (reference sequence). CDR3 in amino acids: CASSWGVAGSYNEQFF. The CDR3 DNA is TGTGCCAGCAGTTGGGGAGTAGCGGGCTCCTACAATGAGCAGTTCTTC.

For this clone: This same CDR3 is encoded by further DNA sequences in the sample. CDR3 nucleotide sequence: TGCGCCAGCAGCCCAGGGCCATCCTACGAGCAGTACTTC. Its protein product is CASSPGPSYEQYF. J is TRBJ2-7 and V is TRBV5-1; TRBD1 might be the D (5 bases). The CDR3 has 13 amino acids. V was pared by 4 bases and J by 1 base, with 9 bases between. CDR1 and CDR2 from the germline V gene are SGHRS and YFSETQ.

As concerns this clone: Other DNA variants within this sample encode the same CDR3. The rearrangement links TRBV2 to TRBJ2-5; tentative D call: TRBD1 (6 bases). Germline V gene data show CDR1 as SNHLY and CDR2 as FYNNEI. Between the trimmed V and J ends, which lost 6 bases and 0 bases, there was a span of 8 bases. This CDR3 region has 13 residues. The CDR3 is CASRQGYQETQYF. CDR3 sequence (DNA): TGTGCCAGCAGACAGGGATACCAAGAGACCCAGTACTTC.

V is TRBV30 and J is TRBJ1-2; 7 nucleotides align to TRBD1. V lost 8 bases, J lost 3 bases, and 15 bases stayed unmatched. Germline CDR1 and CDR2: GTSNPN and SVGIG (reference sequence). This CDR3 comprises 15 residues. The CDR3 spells CAEGQRDRGYYGYTF. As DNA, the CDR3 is TGTGCCGAGGGCCAAAGGGACAGAGGCTACTATGGCTACACCTTC.

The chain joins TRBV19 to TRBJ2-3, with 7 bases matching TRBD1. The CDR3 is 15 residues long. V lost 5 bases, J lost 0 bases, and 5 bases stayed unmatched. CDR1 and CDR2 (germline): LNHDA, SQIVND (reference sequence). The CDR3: CASSPWDRSTDTQYF. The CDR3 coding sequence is TGTGCCAGTAGTCCGTGGGACAGAAGCACAGATACGCAGTATTTT. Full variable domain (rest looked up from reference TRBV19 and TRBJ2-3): DGGITQSPKYLFRKEGQNVTLSCEQNLNHDAMYWYRQDPGQGLRLIYYSQIVNDFQKGDIAEGYSVSREKKESFPLTVTSAQKNPTAFYLCASSPWDRSTDTQYFGPGTRLTVL.

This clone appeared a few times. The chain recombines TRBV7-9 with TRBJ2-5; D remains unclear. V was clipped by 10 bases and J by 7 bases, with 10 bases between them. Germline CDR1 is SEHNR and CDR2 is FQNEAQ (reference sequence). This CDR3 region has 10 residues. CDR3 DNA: TGTGCCACCTTCTCGGGGACCCAGTACTTC. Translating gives CATFSGTQYF.

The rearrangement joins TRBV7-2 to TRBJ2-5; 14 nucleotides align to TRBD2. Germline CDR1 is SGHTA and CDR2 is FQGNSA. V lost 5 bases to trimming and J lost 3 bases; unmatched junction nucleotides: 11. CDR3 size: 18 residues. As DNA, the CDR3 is TGTGCCAGCAGCCAACTGACTAGCGGGAGGGCCAGAGAAGAGACCCAGTACTTC. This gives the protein CASSQLTSGRAREETQYF.

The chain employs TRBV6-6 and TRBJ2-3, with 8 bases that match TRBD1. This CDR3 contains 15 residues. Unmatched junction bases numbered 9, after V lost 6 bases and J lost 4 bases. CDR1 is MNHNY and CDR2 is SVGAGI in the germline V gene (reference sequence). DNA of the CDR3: TGTGCCAGCAGCCCACAGGGGGTGGTCGCAGATACGCAGTATTTT. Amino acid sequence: CASSPQGVVADTQYF.

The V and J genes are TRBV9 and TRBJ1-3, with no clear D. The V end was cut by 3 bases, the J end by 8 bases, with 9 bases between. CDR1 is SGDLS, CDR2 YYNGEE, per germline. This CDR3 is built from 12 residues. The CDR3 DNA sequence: TGTGCCAGCAGCGCGCGGTGGGACACCATATATTTT. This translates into CASSARWDTIYF.

CDR3: CASSRGTGTRRETQYF. CDR3 sequence (DNA): TGTGCCAGCTCGCGGGGGACCGGGACTAGACGAGAGACCCAGTACTTC. The chain couples TRBV2 to TRBJ2-5; 8 bases are shared with TRBD2. From germline, CDR1 is SNHLY and CDR2 FYNNEI. The CDR3 is 16 amino acids. Unmatched junction bases numbered 15, after V lost 8 bases and J lost 4 bases.

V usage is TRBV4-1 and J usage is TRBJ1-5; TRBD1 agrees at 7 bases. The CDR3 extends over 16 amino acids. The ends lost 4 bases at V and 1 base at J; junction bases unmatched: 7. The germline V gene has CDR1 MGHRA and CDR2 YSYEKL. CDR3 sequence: CASSPGNRGSNQPQHF. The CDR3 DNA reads TGCGCCAGCAGCCCTGGGAACAGGGGAAGCAATCAGCCCCAGCATTTT.

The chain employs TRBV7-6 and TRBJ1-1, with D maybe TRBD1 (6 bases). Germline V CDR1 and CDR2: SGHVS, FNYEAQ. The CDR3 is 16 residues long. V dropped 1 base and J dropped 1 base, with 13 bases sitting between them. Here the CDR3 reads CASSLGGGVWNTEAFF. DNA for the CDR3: TGTGCCAGCAGCTTAGGAGGGGGGGTTTGGAACACTGAAGCTTTCTTT.

DNA for the CDR3: TGTGCCACCTTGGGGGGAACTACACGCGGTGAAAAACTGTTTTTT. Translating gives CATLGGTTRGEKLFF. The chain links TRBV15 to TRBJ1-4; D is possibly TRBD1 (5 bases). Germline loops: CDR1 LNHNV, CDR2 YYDKDF (reference sequence). V was clipped by 8 bases and J by 7 bases, with 20 bases between them. The CDR3 extends over 15 amino acids. The variable domain in full, with the rest retrieved from reference TRBV15 and TRBJ1-4, is DAMVIQNPRYQVTQFGKPVTLSCSQTLNHNVMYWYQQKSSQAPKLLFHYYDKDFNNEADTPDNFQSRRPNTSFCFLDIRSPGLGDTAMYLCATLGGTTRGEKLFFGSGTQLSVL.

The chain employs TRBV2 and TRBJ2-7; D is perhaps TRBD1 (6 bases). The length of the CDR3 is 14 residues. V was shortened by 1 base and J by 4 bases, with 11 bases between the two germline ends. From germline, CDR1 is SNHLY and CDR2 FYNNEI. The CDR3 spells CASSEEQGSYEQYF. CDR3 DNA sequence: TGTGCCAGCAGTGAAGAACAGGGATCATACGAGCAGTACTTC.

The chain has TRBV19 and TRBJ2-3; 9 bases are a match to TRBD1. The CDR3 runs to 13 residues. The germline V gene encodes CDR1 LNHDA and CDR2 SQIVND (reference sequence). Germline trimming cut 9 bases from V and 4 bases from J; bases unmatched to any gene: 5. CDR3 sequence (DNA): TGTGCCAGCCGGGACAGGGTAGCAGATACGCAGTATTTT. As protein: CASRDRVADTQYF.

The CDR3 loop reads CATTPPGTGANVLTF. The CDR3 DNA reads TGTGCCACTACACCCCCAGGAACTGGGGCCAACGTCCTGACTTTC. V is TRBV19 and J is TRBJ2-6; no clear D. V lost 10 bases and J 2 bases, leaving 15 bases between the germline ends. Germline V gene sequence: CDR1 LNHDA, CDR2 SQIVND (reference sequence). The CDR3 contains 15 residues.

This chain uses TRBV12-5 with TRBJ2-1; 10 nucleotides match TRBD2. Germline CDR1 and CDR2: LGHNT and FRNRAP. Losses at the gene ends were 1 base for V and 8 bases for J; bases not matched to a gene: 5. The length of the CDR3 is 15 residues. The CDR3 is CASGLGTSGVDEQFF. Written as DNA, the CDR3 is TGTGCTAGTGGTTTGGGAACTAGCGGGGTGGATGAGCAGTTCTTC.

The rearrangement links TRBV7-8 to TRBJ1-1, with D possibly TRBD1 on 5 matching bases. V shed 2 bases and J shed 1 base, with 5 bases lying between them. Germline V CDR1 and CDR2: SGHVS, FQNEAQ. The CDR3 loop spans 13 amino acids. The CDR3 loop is CASSLRGNTEAFF. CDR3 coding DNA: TGTGCCAGCAGCTTAAGGGGGAACACTGAAGCTTTCTTT.

CDR3 coding DNA: TGTGCCAGCAGTTCACTAGCGGGAGGAGAGACCCAGTACTTC. Translated: CASSSLAGGETQYF. The chain has TRBV27 and TRBJ2-5, with 12 nucleotides matching TRBD2. The germline V gene encodes CDR1 MNHEY and CDR2 SMNVEV (reference sequence). CDR3 length equals 14 residues. V was pared by 4 bases and J by 4 bases, with 1 base of the junction left unmatched.

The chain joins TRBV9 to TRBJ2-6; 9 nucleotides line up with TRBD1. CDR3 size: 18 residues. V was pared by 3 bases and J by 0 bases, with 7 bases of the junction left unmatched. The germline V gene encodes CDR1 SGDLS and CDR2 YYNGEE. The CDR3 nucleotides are TGTGCCAGCAGCGCGGGACAGGGCCACTCCTCTGGGGCCAACGTCCTGACTTTC. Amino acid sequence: CASSAGQGHSSGANVLTF. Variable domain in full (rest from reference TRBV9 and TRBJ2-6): DSGVTQTPKHLITATGQRVTLRCSPRSGDLSVYWYQQSLDQGLQFLIQYYNGEERAKGNILERFSAQQFPDLHSELNLSSLELGDSALYFCASSAGQGHSSGANVLTFGAGSRLTVL.